This T cell receptor (beta chain) was found in a study of T cell responses to AZD1222 COVID-19 vaccine. Study-level points and caveats: Along spike, vaccine-associated CD4 TCRs were found throughout, with dominance at 160-218 and 743-854. Just a handful of people given AZD1222 tested seropositive at baseline. Repertoire sampling occurred only after the peak T cell response.

TCRdb keeps only in-frame clones here, not all; method: immunoSEQ multiplex PCR. This sample carries 150,000 to 200,000 clones, approximately 94% of them seen once, and the ten largest clones take 3.6%. V shed 4 bases and J shed 8 bases, with 15 bases lying between them. The CDR3 totals 13 residues. The germline CDR1 and CDR2 sequences are SGHKS and YYEKEE (reference sequence). As regards this clone: Its antigen is currently unknown.

The input for sequencing was peripheral blood, taken 28 days after the second dose of the MenACWY control vaccine. The TCR was taken from an adult who received the MenACWY meningococcal vaccine as a control. This sequence joins TRBV5-5 and TRBJ1-2; D gene unclear. CDR3 residues: CASSDRALWGYTF. Here the CDR3 DNA reads TGTGCCAGCAGCGACCGGGCCCTATGGGGCTACACCTTC.